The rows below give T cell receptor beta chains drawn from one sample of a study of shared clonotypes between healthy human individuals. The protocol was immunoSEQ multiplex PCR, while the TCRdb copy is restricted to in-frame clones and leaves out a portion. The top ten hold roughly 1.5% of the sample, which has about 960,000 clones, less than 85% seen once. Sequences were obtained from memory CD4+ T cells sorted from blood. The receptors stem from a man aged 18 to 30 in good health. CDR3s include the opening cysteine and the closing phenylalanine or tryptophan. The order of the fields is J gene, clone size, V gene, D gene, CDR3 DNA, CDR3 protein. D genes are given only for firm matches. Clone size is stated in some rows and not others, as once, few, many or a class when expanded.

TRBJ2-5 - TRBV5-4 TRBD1 TGTGCCAGCAGCTCAGGGGGTTTGGAAGAGACCCAGTACTTC CASSSGGLEETQYF
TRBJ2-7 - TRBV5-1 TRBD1 TGCGCCAGCAGCCCCCGGACAGGGGCCCTTTACGAGCAGTACTTC CASSPRTGALYEQYF
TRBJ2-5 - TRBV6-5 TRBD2 TGTGCCAGCAGGACCCAAAGGGGGACTAGCGCGTACTTC CASRTQRGTSAYF
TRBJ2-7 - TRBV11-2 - TGTGCCAGCAGCATAACTTTCGAGCAGTACTTC CASSITFEQYF
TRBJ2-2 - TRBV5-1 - TGCGCCAGCAGCTCCCTTGGGAGCCTTAACACCGGGGAGCTGTTTTTT CASSSLGSLNTGELFF
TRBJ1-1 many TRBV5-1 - TGCGCCAGCAGCCCCCTTTGGGGCACTGAAGCTTTCTTT CASSPLWGTEAFF
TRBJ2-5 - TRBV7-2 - TGTGCCAGCAGCTCCCCCGAGGGCAACCAAGAGACCCAGTACTTC CASSSPEGNQETQYF
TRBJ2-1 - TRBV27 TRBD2 TGTGCCAGCAGTTTAAGTCTAGCGGGGGGGCTCAATGAGCAGTTCTTC CASSLSLAGGLNEQFF
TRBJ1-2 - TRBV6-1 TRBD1 TGTGCCAGCAGGGCCATGGGGGACAGCTATGGCTACACCTTC CASRAMGDSYGYTF
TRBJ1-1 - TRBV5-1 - TGCGCCAGCAGGTCAGAAACTGAAGCTTTCTTT CASRSETEAFF
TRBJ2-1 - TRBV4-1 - TGCGCCAGCGGCCTCGGGCGGGGGCTCTGGAATGAGCAGTTCTTC CASGLGRGLWNEQFF
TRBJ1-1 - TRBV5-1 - TGCGCCAGCAGCCGTTGGGGTTCGATGGGCAGCTCCATGAACACTGAAGCTTTCTTT CASSRWGSMGSSMNTEAFF
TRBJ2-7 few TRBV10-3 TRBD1 TGTGCCATCAGTGAGTCGACGGGACAGGGGATGCGCGAGCAGTACTTC CAISESTGQGMREQYF
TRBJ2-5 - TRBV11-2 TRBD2 TGTGCCAGCAGGCCCCCTTACGGGGGGGAGACCCAGTACTTC CASRPPYGGETQYF
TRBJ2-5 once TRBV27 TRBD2 TGTGCCAGCAGCCCACCGGGGGGGCAAGAGACCCAGTACTTC CASSPPGGQETQYF
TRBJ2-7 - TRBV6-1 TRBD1 TGTGCCAGCAGCGGGACAGGGGGCTACAACGAGCAGTACTTC CASSGTGGYNEQYF
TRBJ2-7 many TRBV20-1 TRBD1 TGCAGTGCGTACAGGGGAAGCGAGCAGTACTTC CSAYRGSEQYF
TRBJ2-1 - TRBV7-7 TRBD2 TGTGCTAGCAGCACCGGGACTAGCTCCTACAATGAGCAGTTCTTC CASSTGTSSYNEQFF
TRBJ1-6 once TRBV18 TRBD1 TGTGCCAGCTCAGCACCGGGACAGGAAAATTCACCCCTCCACTTT CASSAPGQENSPLHF
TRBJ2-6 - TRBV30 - TGTGCCTGGAGTGGTAGTAGCCCCTCTGGGGCCAACGTCCTGACTTTC CAWSGSSPSGANVLTF
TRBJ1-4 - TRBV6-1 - TGTGCCAGCAGTGAGGGGGGAAGTTTCGAAAAACTGTTTTTT CASSEGGSFEKLFF
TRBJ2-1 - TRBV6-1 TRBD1 TGTGCCAGCAGTGTCGGACAGGGTTCTTACAATGAGCAGTTCTTC CASSVGQGSYNEQFF
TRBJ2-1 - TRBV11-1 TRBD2 TGTGCCAGCAGCTTCCTGACTAGCGGGGGGAGCTCCTACAATGAGCAGTTCTTC CASSFLTSGGSSYNEQFF
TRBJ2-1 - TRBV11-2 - TGTGCCAGCAGCTCCCATAGGGGGGAGGCCTACAATGAGCAGTTCTTC CASSSHRGEAYNEQFF
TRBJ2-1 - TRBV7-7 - TGTGCTAGCAGCTTAAATCTGGGGAATGAGCAGTTCTTC CASSLNLGNEQFF
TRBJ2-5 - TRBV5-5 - TGTGCCAGCAGCTTGCGACTCCCGGGGGAGACCCAGTACTTC CASSLRLPGETQYF
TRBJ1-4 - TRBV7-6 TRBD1 TGTGCCAGCAGCGGACAGGGGGCGAAGGGTGAAAAACTGTTTTTT CASSGQGAKGEKLFF
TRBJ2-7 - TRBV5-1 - TGCGCCAGCAGCGCTGACAGTCTCACTAGGGAGCAGTACTTC CASSADSLTREQYF
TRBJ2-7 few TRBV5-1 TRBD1 TGCGCCAGCAGCTTGGATAACAGGGGGCGCATTCACGAGCAGTACTTC CASSLDNRGRIHEQYF
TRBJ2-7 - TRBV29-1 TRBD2 TGCAGCGGGCAACTAGCGGGGGCCTACGAGCAGTACTTC CSGQLAGAYEQYF
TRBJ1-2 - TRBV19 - TGTGCCAGTAGTATGAACACCGGGGGGGTCTATGGCTACACCTTC CASSMNTGGVYGYTF
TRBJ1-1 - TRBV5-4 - TGTGCCAGCTCATTTTCGGGGGGCATGAACACTGAAGCTTTCTTT CASSFSGGMNTEAFF
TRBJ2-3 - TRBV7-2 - TGTGCCAGCACGAACACAGATACGCAGTATTTT CASTNTDTQYF
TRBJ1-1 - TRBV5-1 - TGCGCCAGCAGCGCATTGAACACTGAAGCTTTCTTT CASSALNTEAFF
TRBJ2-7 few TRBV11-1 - TGTGCCAGCAGCTTAGGGATTGCCGCCTACGAGCAGTACTTC CASSLGIAAYEQYF
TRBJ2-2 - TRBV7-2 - TGTGCCAGCAGCTTAGCAGCCGGGGAGCTGTTTTTT CASSLAAGELFF
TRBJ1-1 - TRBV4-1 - TGCGCCAGCAGCCAAGATCGTGGGAGGACTGAAGCTTTCTTT CASSQDRGRTEAFF
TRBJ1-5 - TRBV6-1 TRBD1 TGTGCCAGCAGTGAAGCGGTCAGGGGGCATCAGCCCCAGCATTTT CASSEAVRGHQPQHF
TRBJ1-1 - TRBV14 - TGTGCCAGCAGCCCGCTGGGCCTCCCCTGGGCTTTCTTT CASSPLGLPWAFF
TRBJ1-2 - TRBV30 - TGTGCCTGGAGTCGCGGGGGGGGTGGCTACACCTTC CAWSRGGGGYTF
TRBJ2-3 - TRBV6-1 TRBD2 TGTGCCAGCAGTGTAGGACTAGCGGACTACACAGATACGCAGTATTTT CASSVGLADYTDTQYF
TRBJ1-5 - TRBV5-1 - TGCGCCAGCAGCTTGGCCGTGGGTCAGCCCCAGCATTTT CASSLAVGQPQHF
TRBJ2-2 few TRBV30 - TGTGCCTGGGGACACCGTCTTTACACCGGGGAGCTGTTTTTT CAWGHRLYTGELFF
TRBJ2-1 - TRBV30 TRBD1 TGTGCCTGGAGCCGGGGACAGGGGGTTTTATATGAGCAGTTCTTC CAWSRGQGVLYEQFF
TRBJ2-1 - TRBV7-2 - TGTGCCAACGAGGGGAGCAGCAATGAGCAGTTCTTC CANEGSSNEQFF
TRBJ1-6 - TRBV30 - TGTGCCTGGAGTACCCTCCCCGCGGGTTATAATTCACCCCTCCACTTT CAWSTLPAGYNSPLHF
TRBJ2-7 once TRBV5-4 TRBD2 TGTGCCAGCAGCTTAAGCGGGGGGGGAACCTACGAGCAGTACTTC CASSLSGGGTYEQYF
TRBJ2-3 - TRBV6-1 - TGTGCCAGCGTCAAGGCTCACACAGATACGCAGTATTTT CASVKAHTDTQYF
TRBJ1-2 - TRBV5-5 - TGTGCCAGCAGCTCACTCAGCGCTAACTATGGCTACACCTTC CASSSLSANYGYTF
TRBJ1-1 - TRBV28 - TGTGCCAGCAGGTCTTCGGGGCTCCTGACTGAAGCTTTCTTT CASRSSGLLTEAFF
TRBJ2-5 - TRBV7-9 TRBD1 TGTGCCAGCAGCCGACAGGGCCAAGAGACCCAGTACTTC CASSRQGQETQYF
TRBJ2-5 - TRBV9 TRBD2 TGTGCCAGCAGCGTAGCTTCAGGTGTAGCGGGAGGGATGGAGACCCAGTACTTC CASSVASGVAGGMETQYF
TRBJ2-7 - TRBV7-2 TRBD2 TGTGCCAGCAGCGTGACTAGCGGGAACGGTTACGAGCAGTACTTC CASSVTSGNGYEQYF
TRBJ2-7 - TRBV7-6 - TGTGCCAGCAGCTTAGGAACAGGGGAGGACGAGCAGTACTTC CASSLGTGEDEQYF
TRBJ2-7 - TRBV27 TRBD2 TGTGCCAGCGCCCTCTCTCGCGGGGGGTACGAGCAGTACTTC CASALSRGGYEQYF